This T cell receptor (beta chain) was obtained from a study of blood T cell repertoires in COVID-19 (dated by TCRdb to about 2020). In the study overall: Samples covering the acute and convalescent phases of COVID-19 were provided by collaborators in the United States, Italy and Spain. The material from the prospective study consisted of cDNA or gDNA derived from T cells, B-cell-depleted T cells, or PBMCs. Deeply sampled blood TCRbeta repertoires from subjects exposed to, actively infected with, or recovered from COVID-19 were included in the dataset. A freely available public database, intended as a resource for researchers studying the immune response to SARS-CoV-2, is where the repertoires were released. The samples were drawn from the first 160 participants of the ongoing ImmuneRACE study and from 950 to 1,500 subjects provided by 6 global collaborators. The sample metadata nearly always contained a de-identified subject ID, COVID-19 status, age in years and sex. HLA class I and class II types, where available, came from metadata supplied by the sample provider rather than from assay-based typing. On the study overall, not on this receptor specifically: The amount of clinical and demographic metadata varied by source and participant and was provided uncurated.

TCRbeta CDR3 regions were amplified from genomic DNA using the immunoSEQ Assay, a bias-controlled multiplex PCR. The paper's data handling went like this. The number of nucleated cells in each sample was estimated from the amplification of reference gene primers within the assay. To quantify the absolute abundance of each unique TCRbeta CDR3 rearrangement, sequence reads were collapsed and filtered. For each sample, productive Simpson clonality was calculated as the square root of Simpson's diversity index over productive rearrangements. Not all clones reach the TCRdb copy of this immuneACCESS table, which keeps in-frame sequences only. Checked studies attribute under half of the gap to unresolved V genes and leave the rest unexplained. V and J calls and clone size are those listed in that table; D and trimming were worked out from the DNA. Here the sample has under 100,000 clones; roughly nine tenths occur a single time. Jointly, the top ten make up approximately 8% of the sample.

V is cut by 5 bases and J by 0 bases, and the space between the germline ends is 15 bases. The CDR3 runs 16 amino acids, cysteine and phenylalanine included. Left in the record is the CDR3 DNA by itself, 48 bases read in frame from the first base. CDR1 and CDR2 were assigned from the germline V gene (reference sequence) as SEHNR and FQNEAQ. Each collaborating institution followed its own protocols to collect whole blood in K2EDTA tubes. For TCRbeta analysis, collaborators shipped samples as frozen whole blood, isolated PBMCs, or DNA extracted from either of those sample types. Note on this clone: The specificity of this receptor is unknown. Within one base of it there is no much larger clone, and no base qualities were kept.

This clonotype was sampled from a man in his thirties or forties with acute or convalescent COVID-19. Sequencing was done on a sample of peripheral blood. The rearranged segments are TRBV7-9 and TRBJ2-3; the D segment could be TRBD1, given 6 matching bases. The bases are TGTGCCAGCAGCCCAGGGGCACTCCTAAGCACAGATACGCAGTATTTT. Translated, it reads CASSPGALLSTDTQYF.